This TCR beta chain was identified during a study of blood T cell repertoires in COVID-19. Study-wide background: Sample material is recorded as cDNA or gDNA derived from T cells, B-cell-depleted T cells, or PBMCs.

Profiled with immunoSEQ multiplex PCR; TCRdb holds only in-frame clones, not every one. The sample consists of 50,000 or so clones, 70% to 90% of them appearing once. Between the trimmed V and J ends, which lost 3 bases and 1 base, there was a span of 5 bases. There are 13 residues in the CDR3. Sequences were obtained from peripheral blood. The receptor's source is a man between 35 and 55 years old with active COVID-19. The V call is TRBV12-3 or TRBV12-4, the J call TRBJ2-3; D gene unclear. CDR3 coding DNA: TGTGCCAGCAGTTTTCAGGGCACAGATACGCAGTATTTT. Protein: CASSFQGTDTQYF.